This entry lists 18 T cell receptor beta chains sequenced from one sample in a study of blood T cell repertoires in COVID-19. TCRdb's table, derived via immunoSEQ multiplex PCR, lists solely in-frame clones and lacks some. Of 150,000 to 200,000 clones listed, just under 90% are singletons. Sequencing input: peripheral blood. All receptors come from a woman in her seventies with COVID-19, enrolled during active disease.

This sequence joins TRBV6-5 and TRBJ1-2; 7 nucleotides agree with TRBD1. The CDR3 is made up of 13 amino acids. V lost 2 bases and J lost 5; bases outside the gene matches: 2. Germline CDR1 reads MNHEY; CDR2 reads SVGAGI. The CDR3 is CASSYDREYGYTF. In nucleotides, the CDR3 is TGTGCCAGCAGTTACGACAGGGAGTATGGCTACACCTTC.

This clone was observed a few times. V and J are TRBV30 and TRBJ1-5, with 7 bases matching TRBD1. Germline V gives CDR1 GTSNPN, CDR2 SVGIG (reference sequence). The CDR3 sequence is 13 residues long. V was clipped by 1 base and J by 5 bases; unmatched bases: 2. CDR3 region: CAWSEQGHQPQHF. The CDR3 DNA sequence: TGTGCCTGGAGTGAACAGGGGCATCAGCCCCAGCATTTT.

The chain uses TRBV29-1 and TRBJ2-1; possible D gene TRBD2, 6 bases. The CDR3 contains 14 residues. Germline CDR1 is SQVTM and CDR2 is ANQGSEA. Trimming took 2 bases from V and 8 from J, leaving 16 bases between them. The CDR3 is CSVEPGVRGDEQFF. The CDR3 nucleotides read TGCAGCGTTGAACCGGGAGTCCGTGGCGATGAGCAGTTCTTC.

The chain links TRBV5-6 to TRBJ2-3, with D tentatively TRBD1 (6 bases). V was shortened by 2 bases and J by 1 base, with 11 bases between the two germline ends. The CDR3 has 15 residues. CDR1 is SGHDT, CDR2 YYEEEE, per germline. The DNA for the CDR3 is TGTGCCAGCAGCTTTGGGGGCGCGGGCACAGATACGCAGTATTTT. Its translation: CASSFGGAGTDTQYF.

For the CDR3, the DNA is TGTGCCACCAGCAGAGATCCCGGGGTCGGGGAGCTGTTTTTT. As protein: CATSRDPGVGELFF. This rearrangement joins TRBV15 to TRBJ2-2, with D perhaps matching TRBD2 (5 bases). Germline V gene data show CDR1 as LNHNV and CDR2 as YYDKDF (reference sequence). This CDR3 comprises 14 residues. The ends were cut back, 0 bases at V and 7 bases at J, with 9 bases in the middle.

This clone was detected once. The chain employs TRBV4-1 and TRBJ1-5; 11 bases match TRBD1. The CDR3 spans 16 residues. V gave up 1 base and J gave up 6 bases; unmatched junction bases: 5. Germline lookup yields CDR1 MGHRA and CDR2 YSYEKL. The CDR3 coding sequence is TGCGCCAGCAGCCAAGCTGGGACAGGGGGATTTCAGCCCCAGCATTTT. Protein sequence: CASSQAGTGGFQPQHF.

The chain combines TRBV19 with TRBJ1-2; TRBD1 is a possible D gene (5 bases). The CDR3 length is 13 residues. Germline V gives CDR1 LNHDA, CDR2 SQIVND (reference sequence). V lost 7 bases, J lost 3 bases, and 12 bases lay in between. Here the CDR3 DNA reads TGTGCCAGTACTCTGACGGGGGACTATGGCTACACCTTC. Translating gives CASTLTGDYGYTF. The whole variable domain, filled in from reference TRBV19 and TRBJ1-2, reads DGGITQSPKYLFRKEGQNVTLSCEQNLNHDAMYWYRQDPGQGLRLIYYSQIVNDFQKGDIAEGYSVSREKKESFPLTVTSAQKNPTAFYLCASTLTGDYGYTFGSGTRLTVV.

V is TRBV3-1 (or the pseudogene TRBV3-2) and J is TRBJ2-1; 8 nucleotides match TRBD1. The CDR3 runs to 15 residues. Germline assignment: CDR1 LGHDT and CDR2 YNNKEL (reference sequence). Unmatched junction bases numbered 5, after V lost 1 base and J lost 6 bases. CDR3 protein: CASSQGPTGVNEQFF. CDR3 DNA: TGTGCCAGCAGCCAAGGGCCGACAGGGGTCAATGAGCAGTTCTTC.

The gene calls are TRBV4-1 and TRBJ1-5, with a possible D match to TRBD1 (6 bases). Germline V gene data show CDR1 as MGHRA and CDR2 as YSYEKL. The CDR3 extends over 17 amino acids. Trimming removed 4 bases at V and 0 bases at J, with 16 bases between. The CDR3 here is CASSPGEGGISNQPQHF. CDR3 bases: TGCGCCAGCAGCCCCGGGGAGGGGGGCATTAGCAATCAGCCCCAGCATTTT.

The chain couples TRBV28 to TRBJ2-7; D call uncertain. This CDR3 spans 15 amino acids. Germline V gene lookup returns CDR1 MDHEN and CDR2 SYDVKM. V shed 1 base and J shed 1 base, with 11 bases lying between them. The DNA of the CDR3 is TGTGCCAGCAGTTTATCCGGGTCCCCGTCCTACGAGCAGTACTTC. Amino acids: CASSLSGSPSYEQYF. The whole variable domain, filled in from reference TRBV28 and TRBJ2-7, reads DVKVTQSSRYLVKRTGEKVFLECVQDMDHENMFWYRQDPGLGLRLIYFSYDVKMKEKGDIPEGYSVSREKKERFSLILESASTNQTSMYLCASSLSGSPSYEQYFGPGTRLTVT.

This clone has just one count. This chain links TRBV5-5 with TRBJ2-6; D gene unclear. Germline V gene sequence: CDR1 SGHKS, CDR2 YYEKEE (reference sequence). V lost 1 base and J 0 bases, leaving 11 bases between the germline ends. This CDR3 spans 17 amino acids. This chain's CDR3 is CASSLTVANSGANVLTF. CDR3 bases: TGTGCCAGCAGCTTGACTGTAGCCAACTCTGGGGCCAACGTCCTGACTTTC. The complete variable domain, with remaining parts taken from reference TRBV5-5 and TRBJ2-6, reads DAGVTQSPTHLIKTRGQQVTLRCSPISGHKSVSWYQQVLGQGPQFIFQYYEKEERGRGNFPDRFSARQFPNYSSELNVNALLLGDSALYLCASSLTVANSGANVLTFGAGSRLTVL.

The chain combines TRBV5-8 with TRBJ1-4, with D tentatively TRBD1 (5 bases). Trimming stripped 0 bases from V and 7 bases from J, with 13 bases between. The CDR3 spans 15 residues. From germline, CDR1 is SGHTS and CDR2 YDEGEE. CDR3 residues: CASSLATSGGEKLFF. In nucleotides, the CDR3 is TGTGCCAGCAGCTTGGCCACTAGCGGGGGTGAAAAACTGTTTTTT.

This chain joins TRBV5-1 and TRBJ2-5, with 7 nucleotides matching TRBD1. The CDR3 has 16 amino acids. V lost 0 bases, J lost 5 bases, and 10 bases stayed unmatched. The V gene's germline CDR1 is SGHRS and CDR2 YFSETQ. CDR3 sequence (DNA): TGCGCCAGCAGCTTGGGGACAGGAGGCGCATGGGAGACCCAGTACTTC. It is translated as CASSLGTGGAWETQYF. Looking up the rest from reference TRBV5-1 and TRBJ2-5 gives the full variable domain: KAGVTQTPRYLIKTRGQQVTLSCSPISGHRSVSWYQQTPGQGLQFLFEYFSETQRNKGNFPGRFSGRQFSNSRSEMNVSTLELGDSALYLCASSLGTGGAWETQYFGPGTRLLVL.

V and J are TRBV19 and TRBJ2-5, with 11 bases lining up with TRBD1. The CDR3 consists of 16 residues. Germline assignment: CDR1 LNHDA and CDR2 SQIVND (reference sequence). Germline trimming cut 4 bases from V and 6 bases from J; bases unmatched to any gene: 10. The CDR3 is CASSTSRTGGTKTQYF. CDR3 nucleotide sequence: TGTGCCAGTAGTACCTCAAGGACAGGGGGCACGAAGACCCAGTACTTC.

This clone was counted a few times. The CDR3 nucleotides read TGTGCCAGCAGCCAAGGGACTCGAGAGACCCAGTACTTC. Encoded protein: CASSQGTRETQYF. The chain carries TRBV7-3 and TRBJ2-5; D possibly corresponds to TRBD2 (6 bases). V lost 5 bases and J 4 bases, leaving 11 bases between the germline ends. In germline, CDR1 is SGHTA, CDR2 FQGTGA. This CDR3 has 13 amino acids.

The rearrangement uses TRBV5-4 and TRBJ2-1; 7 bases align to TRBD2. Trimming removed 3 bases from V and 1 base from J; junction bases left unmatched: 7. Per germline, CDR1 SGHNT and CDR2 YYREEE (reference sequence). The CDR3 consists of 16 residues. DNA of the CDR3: TGTGCCAGCAGCTGGGGGGGAATAGGTTCCTACAATGAGCAGTTCTTC. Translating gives CASSWGGIGSYNEQFF. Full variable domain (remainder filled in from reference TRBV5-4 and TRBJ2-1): ETGVTQSPTHLIKTRGQQVTLRCSSQSGHNTVSWYQQALGQGPQFIFQYYREEENGRGNFPPRFSGLQFPNYSSELNVNALELDDSALYLCASSWGGIGSYNEQFFGPGTRLTVL.

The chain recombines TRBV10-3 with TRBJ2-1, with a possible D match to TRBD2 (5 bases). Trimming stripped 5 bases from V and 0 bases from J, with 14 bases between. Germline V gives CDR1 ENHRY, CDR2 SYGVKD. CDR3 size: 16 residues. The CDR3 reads CAISSRTGSSYNEQFF. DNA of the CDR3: TGTGCCATCAGTAGCCGGACGGGGAGCTCCTACAATGAGCAGTTCTTC.

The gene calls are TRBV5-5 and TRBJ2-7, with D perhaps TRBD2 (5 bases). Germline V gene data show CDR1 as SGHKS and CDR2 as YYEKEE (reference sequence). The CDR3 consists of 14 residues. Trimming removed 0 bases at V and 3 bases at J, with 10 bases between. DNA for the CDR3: TGTGCCAGCAGCTTGGTGGGGAGAAGCTACGAGCAGTACTTC. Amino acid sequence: CASSLVGRSYEQYF.